This passage covers 22 T cell receptor beta chains from one sample sequenced in a study of CXCR3-negative and CXCR3-positive naive CD8 T cells. TRB cDNA was prepared as libraries by UMI-labeled 5' RACE. TCRdb reprocessed the 5' RACE reads and stores each CDR3 protein as one record, lacking DNA. This repertoire includes about 40,000 distinct CDR3 sequences. The material sequenced was memory CD8+ T cells from blood. These receptors were collected from a human donor in good health. Some clones in this sample may be carry-over from other donors' samples.

This CDR3 reads CASSLGQGVVAFF. The chain carries TRBV5-1 and TRBJ1-1; TCRdb's D gene call, TRBD1, goes unchecked for lack of DNA. Germline CDR1 is SGHRS and CDR2 is YFSETQ. The CDR3 loop spans 13 amino acids.

This chain joins TRBV29-1 and TRBJ2-7; with no DNA, the TCRdb D assignment of TRBD1 cannot be verified. The CDR3 has 11 amino acids. Looked up from germline, CDR1 is SQVTM and CDR2 is ANQGSEA. CDR3 sequence reads: CSVESGDEQYF.

This chain joins TRBV5-1 and TRBJ2-7; the D call from TCRdb, TRBD2, cannot be confirmed without DNA. The CDR3 has 14 residues. Germline values: CDR1 SGHRS, CDR2 YFSETQ. The chain's CDR3 is CASSVDPRDYEQYF.

The gene calls are TRBV7-9 and TRBJ2-7. The CDR3 has 12 amino acids. Germline CDR1 SEHNR, CDR2 FQNEAQ (reference sequence). This CDR3 reads CASSFNPQEQYF.

The chain is built from TRBV7-8 and TRBJ2-1; TCRdb indicates TRBD1, and absent DNA this call remains unverified. Germline assignment: CDR1 SGHVS and CDR2 FQNEAQ. CDR3 length: 13 residues. CDR3 sequence: CASSLPGANEQFF.

The chain recombines TRBV29-1 with TRBJ2-1; TCRdb picks TRBD2, but there is no DNA to check that call. CDR3 length: 12 residues. Germline lookup yields CDR1 SQVTM and CDR2 ANQGSEA. CDR3 region: CSVEDRPRKQFF.

The J gene is TRBJ1-1, the V gene TRBV4-2; without DNA, the TCRdb call of TRBD1 cannot be checked. The CDR3 is 15 amino acids. Germline V gene data show CDR1 as LGHNA and CDR2 as YNFKEQ. The CDR3 region is CASSPTSGVVTEAFF.

The chain has TRBV29-1 and TRBJ2-7; TCRdb reports TRBD2, a call that lacks DNA to check it against. CDR3 length: 17 amino acids. In germline, CDR1 is SQVTM, CDR2 ANQGSEA. This CDR3 is CSVESGVAGGYSYEQYF.

J is TRBJ1-1 and V is TRBV9. Germline V gene data show CDR1 as SGDLS and CDR2 as YYNGEE. The CDR3 contains 12 residues. The CDR3 protein is CASSASDTEAFF.

This chain uses TRBV29-1 with TRBJ2-7; lacking DNA, the TRBD1 call made by TCRdb goes unchecked. The length of the CDR3 is 15 residues. Germline CDR1 is SQVTM and CDR2 is ANQGSEA. The CDR3 spells CSVQASGTGTYEQYF.

This chain joins TRBV6-2 or TRBV6-3 and TRBJ2-7; TCRdb's D call, TRBD2, is unchecked because there is no DNA. Per germline, CDR1 MNHEY and CDR2 SVGEGT. This CDR3 comprises 15 residues. The CDR3 sequence: CASSTSEGPSYEQYF.

The V gene is TRBV29-1, the J gene TRBJ1-2; without DNA, the TCRdb call of TRBD1 cannot be checked. This CDR3 has 13 amino acids. Germline V gene data show CDR1 as SQVTM and CDR2 as ANQGSEA. This CDR3 is CSSTGGLNYGYTF.

This chain uses TRBV7-9 with TRBJ2-7; TCRdb proposes TRBD1, but this gene call is untestable without DNA. Germline-derived CDR1 and CDR2 are SEHNR and FQNEAQ (reference sequence). The CDR3 loop spans 14 amino acids. CDR3 residues: CASSARGPSYEQYF.

The V and J genes are TRBV20-1 and TRBJ2-2; TCRdb gives TRBD1 as the D gene, but with no DNA this cannot be confirmed. This CDR3 has 15 amino acids. Germline V lookup: CDR1 DFQATT, CDR2 SNEGSKA (reference sequence). CDR3 in amino acids: CSARAEQESTGELFF.

The chain combines TRBV29-1 with TRBJ1-1. This CDR3 contains 14 residues. CDR1 SQVTM and CDR2 ANQGSEA come from the germline V gene. The CDR3 region is CSVRLGSVNTEAFF.

J is TRBJ2-1 and V is TRBV20-1; the D gene TCRdb calls, TRBD2, cannot be checked with no DNA. The CDR3 is made up of 15 amino acids. The germline gives CDR1 DFQATT, CDR2 SNEGSKA (reference sequence). The CDR3 spells CSPPESGGPYNEQFF.

V and J are TRBV7-3 and TRBJ2-1; the TCRdb call, TRBD1, lacks DNA for checking. The germline gives CDR1 SGHTA, CDR2 FQGTGA. The CDR3 covers 12 residues. The chain's CDR3 is CASSRGGPEQFF.

The chain recombines TRBV28 with TRBJ2-2; TCRdb names TRBD1, which stays unverified in the absence of DNA. This CDR3 contains 16 residues. From germline, CDR1 is MDHEN and CDR2 SYDVKM. Here the CDR3 reads CASSSSGQGVTGELFF. The full variable domain, with the rest looked up from reference TRBV28 and TRBJ2-2, is DVKVTQSSRYLVKRTGEKVFLECVQDMDHENMFWYRQDPGLGLRLIYFSYDVKMKEKGDIPEGYSVSREKKERFSLILESASTNQTSMYLCASSSSGQGVTGELFFGEGSRLTVL.

The chain has TRBV29-1 and TRBJ1-1. The CDR3 has 13 residues. Germline V gives CDR1 SQVTM, CDR2 ANQGSEA. This chain's CDR3 is CSVEEVMNTEAFF.

The chain joins TRBV29-1 to TRBJ2-7; the TRBD2 assignment by TCRdb is unverifiable without DNA. The germline gives CDR1 SQVTM, CDR2 ANQGSEA. The length of the CDR3 is 13 residues. CDR3 sequence: CSVEFSGSYEQYF.

J is TRBJ2-2 and V is TRBV7-3; as DNA is missing, the TRBD1 call by TCRdb cannot be tested. The CDR3 runs to 15 residues. Looked up from germline, CDR1 is SGHTA and CDR2 is FQGTGA. This CDR3 reads CATSPGTDNTGELFF.

V is TRBV29-1 and J is TRBJ2-5; there is no DNA to check the TCRdb D call of TRBD2. This CDR3 has 16 residues. Germline assignment: CDR1 SQVTM and CDR2 ANQGSEA. The CDR3 reads CSVEGWSPGVKETQYF.